These 2 T cell receptor beta chains originate from one sample sequenced in a study of T-cell memory formation after mild COVID-19. TCRdb used MiXCR to reprocess the 5' RACE reads, holding one entry per CDR3 protein. The sample yields more than 450,000 distinct CDR3 sequences, about 20% seen once. Sequenced sample: PBMCs or a T cell subset sorted from them (not recorded which). The receptors were gathered from an adult woman who had mild COVID-19 (a few samples of this study predate the infection). Cell type and time point are not known.

This clonotype was seen a handful of times. The chain carries TRBV20-1 and TRBJ2-2; D perhaps matches TRBD2 (7 bases). Germline CDR1 DFQATT, CDR2 SNEGSKA (reference sequence). V lost 3 bases and J 2 bases, leaving 10 bases between the germline ends. The CDR3 is made up of 14 amino acids. The CDR3 region is CSASGGLNTGELFF. The CDR3 DNA follows: TGCAGTGCTAGCGGGGGGCTTAACACCGGGGAGCTGTTTTTT.

The table lists this clonotype with a few counts. The chain recombines TRBV9 with TRBJ2-3; D is uncertain. This CDR3 contains 14 residues. The V end was cut by 2 bases, the J end by 2 bases, with 9 bases between. Germline V gives CDR1 SGDLS, CDR2 YYNGEE. The CDR3: CASSVERLTDTQYF. CDR3 in DNA: TGTGCCAGCAGCGTTGAACGACTCACAGATACGCAGTATTTT.